This T cell receptor beta chain was found in a study of regulatory T cells in long-lasting Graves disease. Study-wide findings and caveats: Small sample size may have lowered accuracy. Persistent Graves' disease cases displayed lower TCR diversity than newly diagnosed ones. TRBV28, TRBJ1-2 and TRBJ2-5 were segments that persistent disease favored. Among the persistent patients, thousands of public clonotypes were shared, more than the approximately 960 shared among new patients.

Through Arm-PCR of CDR3 regions and iRepertoire HTBI primers, TCR beta libraries were built. TCRdb analysed the multiplex PCR reads with MiXCR anew, one entry per CDR3 protein. This table holds roughly 450,000 distinct CDR3 sequences, about 20% found once. Time point indicated: persistent/refractory GD, antithyroid drugs over 5 years with positive TRAb. Scientists built the TCR library using RNA that was extracted from PBMCs. CDR1 LGHDT and CDR2 YNNKEL come from the germline V gene (reference sequence). The CDR3 spans 12 residues. V lost 4 bases and J 3 bases, leaving 6 bases between the germline ends. This clonotype was counted at least ten times. What it binds is not known.

The origin of this receptor is a female donor with Graves disease. The V gene is TRBV3-1, the J gene TRBJ1-1; D gene ambiguous. The input for sequencing was peripheral blood mononuclear cells (PBMCs), taken when the disease was refractory, from a patient treated with antithyroid drugs. This CDR3 is CASSRWDTEAFF. CDR3 DNA: TGTGCCAGCAGCCGATGGGACACTGAAGCTTTCTTT.